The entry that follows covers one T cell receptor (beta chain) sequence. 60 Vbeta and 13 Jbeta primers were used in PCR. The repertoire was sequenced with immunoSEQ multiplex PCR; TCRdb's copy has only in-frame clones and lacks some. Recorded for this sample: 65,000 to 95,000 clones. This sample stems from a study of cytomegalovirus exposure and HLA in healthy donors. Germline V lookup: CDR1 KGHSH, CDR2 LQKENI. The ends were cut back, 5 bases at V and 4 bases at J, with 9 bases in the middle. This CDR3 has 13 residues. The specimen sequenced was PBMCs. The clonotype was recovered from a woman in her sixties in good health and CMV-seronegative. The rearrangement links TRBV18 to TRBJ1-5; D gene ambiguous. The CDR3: CASSSNINQPQHF. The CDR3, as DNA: TGTGCCAGCTCATCTAATATAAATCAGCCCCAGCATTTT.